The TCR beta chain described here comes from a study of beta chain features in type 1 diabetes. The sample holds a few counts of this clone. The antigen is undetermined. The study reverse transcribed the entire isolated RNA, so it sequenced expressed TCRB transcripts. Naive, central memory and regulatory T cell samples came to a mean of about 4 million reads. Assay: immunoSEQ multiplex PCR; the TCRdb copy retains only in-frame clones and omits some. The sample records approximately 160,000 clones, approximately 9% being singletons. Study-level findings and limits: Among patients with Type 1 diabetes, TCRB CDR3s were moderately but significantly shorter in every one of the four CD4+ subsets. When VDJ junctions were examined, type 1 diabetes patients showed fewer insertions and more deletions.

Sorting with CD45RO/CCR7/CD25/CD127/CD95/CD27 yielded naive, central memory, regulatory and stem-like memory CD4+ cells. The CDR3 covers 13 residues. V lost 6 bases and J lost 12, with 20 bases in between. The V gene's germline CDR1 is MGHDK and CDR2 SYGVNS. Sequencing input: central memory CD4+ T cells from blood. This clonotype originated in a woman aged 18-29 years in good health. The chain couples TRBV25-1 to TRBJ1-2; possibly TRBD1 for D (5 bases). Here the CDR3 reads CASRGGDYTGDTF. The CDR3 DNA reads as TGTGCCAGCAGGGGCGGGGACTACACGGGGGACACCTTC.